These T cell receptor beta chains were read from a single sample in a study of regulatory T cells in long-lasting Graves disease. TCRdb re-analysed the multiplex PCR reads in MiXCR, keeping a single row per CDR3 protein. Of roughly 400,000 distinct CDR3 sequences in the sample, roughly 17% were seen once. These same records also appear under a second study, on T cells in Graves' hyperthyroidism and ophthalmopathy.

This specimen was peripheral blood mononuclear cells (PBMCs), taken at new diagnosis, from a patient treated with antithyroid drugs. These receptors all come from a woman younger than 30 with Graves disease. CDR3s include the opening cysteine and the closing phenylalanine or tryptophan. D genes are given only for firm matches. Size is stated for part of the rows, as once, few or many counts, or as a class when the clone is expanded.

cdr3_aa cdr3_nt d_call j_call clone_size v_call
CASSQDVAGASGVRGSDTQYF TGCGCCAGCAGCCAAGATGTTGCGGGCGCTAGCGGGGTTCGAGGCTCAGATACGCAGTATTTT TRBD2 TRBJ2-3 . TRBV4-3
CASSVGLAGFTDTQYF TGTGCCAGCAGCGTAGGACTAGCGGGATTCACAGATACGCAGTATTTT TRBD2 TRBJ2-3 many TRBV9
CARSYSGYGYTF TGTGCCAGGAGTTACTCTGGATATGGCTACACCTTC . TRBJ1-2 once TRBV6-5
CSARSPGTDIGNTIYF TGCAGTGCTAGATCGCCCGGGACAGATATTGGAAACACCATATATTTT TRBD1 TRBJ1-3 few TRBV20-1
CASSQDPGEQFF TGTGCCAGCAGCCAAGACCCGGGCGAGCAGTTCTTC . TRBJ2-1 few TRBV3-1
CASSLAGAGATGELFF TGTGCCAGCAGCTTAGCCGGGGCGGGAGCAACCGGGGAGCTGTTTTTT TRBD2 TRBJ2-2 many TRBV11-3
CASTVLRTSGRGTDNEQFF TGTGCCAGCACCGTGCTTCGGACTAGCGGGAGGGGGACGGACAATGAGCAGTTCTTC TRBD2 TRBJ2-1 many TRBV12-3/TRBV12-4
CASSLGVAQETQYF TGTGCTAGCAGCTTAGGAGTCGCCCAAGAGACCCAGTACTTC . TRBJ2-5 many TRBV7-7
CASSLDGTSRKETQYF TGCGCCAGCAGCCTCGACGGGACTTCACGTAAAGAGACCCAGTACTTC . TRBJ2-5 few TRBV5-1
CSARERWGDTEAFF TGCAGTGCTAGAGAACGATGGGGGGACACTGAAGCTTTCTTT . TRBJ1-1 many TRBV20-1
CSAGGGQGNQPQHF TGCAGTGCTGGGGGGGGACAGGGAAATCAGCCCCAGCATTTT TRBD1 TRBJ1-5 few TRBV20-1
CASSPASGSDEQYF TGTGCCAGCTCCCCCGCTAGCGGGTCTGACGAGCAGTACTTC TRBD2 TRBJ2-7 many TRBV12-3/TRBV12-4
CASRDRGYNEQFF TGTGCCAGCAGGGACAGGGGATACAATGAGCAGTTCTTC TRBD1 TRBJ2-1 many TRBV2
CASTGTRSLYGYTF TGTGCCAGCACGGGTACTCGGAGTCTCTATGGCTACACCTTC . TRBJ1-2 . TRBV2
CASSRDAARAQYF TGTGCCAGCAGCCGGGATGCCGCCCGGGCCCAGTACTTC . TRBJ2-5 few TRBV7-9
CASSLVMTGSSYEQYF TGTGCCAGCAGCTTAGTGATGACAGGGAGCTCCTACGAGCAGTACTTC TRBD1 TRBJ2-7 many TRBV7-6
CASSLGLSGGEAFF TGTGCCAGCAGCTTGGGCCTATCCGGGGGAGAAGCTTTCTTT . TRBJ1-1 few TRBV5-6
CSASRTSTGELFF TGCAGTGCTAGTCGAACATCCACCGGGGAGCTGTTTTTT . TRBJ2-2 many TRBV20-1
CASSDLTGGSEAFF TGCGCCAGCAGTGATCTAACAGGGGGGTCTGAAGCTTTCTTT TRBD1 TRBJ1-1 . TRBV10-2
CASSYSILTYEQYF TGTGCCAGCAGTTACTCTATACTAACCTACGAGCAGTACTTC . TRBJ2-7 . TRBV6-5
CASSAATGGGSPLHF TGTGCCAGCAGTGCCGCGACAGGGGGTGGTTCACCCCTCCACTTT TRBD1 TRBJ1-6 many TRBV12-3/TRBV12-4
CATAYGARSGANVLTF TGTGCCACCGCTTATGGAGCCCGCTCTGGGGCCAACGTCCTGACTTTC . TRBJ2-6 few TRBV10-3
CASSLGGLVTDTQYF TGCGCCAGCAGCTTGGGGGGACTAGTCACAGATACGCAGTATTTT TRBD2 TRBJ2-3 . TRBV5-1
CASSRTEIYGYTF TGTGCCAGTAGTCGGACAGAAATCTATGGCTACACCTTC . TRBJ1-2 . TRBV19
CASSKGLAGTDTQYF TGCGCCAGCAGCAAGGGACTAGCGGGAACAGATACGCAGTATTTT TRBD2 TRBJ2-3 . TRBV5-1
CASSRAQPDQPQHF TGTGCCAGCTCCAGGGCACAGCCGGATCAGCCCCAGCATTTT . TRBJ1-5 many TRBV2
CASSSADRRDEQFF TGCGCCAGCAGCTCCGCGGATCGTCGTGATGAGCAGTTCTTC . TRBJ2-1 many TRBV5-1